This TCR beta chain was recorded in a study of beta chain features in type 1 diabetes. Study-level information: Comparable age, gender and cell yields were observed in patients relative to healthy donors. Study conclusions and caveats: The analysis here could not establish whether HLA type shapes TCRB rearrangement. Shorter TCRB CDR3s, moderately but significantly so, were found in Type 1 diabetes patients in all four CD4+ subsets.

The study reverse transcribed the entire isolated RNA, so it sequenced expressed TCRB transcripts. TCRdb keeps only in-frame clones here, not all; method: immunoSEQ multiplex PCR. Altogether around 300,000 clones are present, about 15% being singletons, with the ten largest covering 0.015% to 0.019%. The CDR3 has 14 residues. The V gene lost 1 base and the J gene lost 9 bases, with 16 bases spanning the gap. From germline, CDR1 is LGHNA and CDR2 YSLEER. Every single donor gave one heparinised blood draw, and these averaged around 120 mL. Comments on this clone: The antigen remains unidentified.

The sequence derives from a man younger than 30 with type 1 diabetes. This chain joins TRBV4-3 and TRBJ2-7, with a weak D call TRBD2 (6 bases). The source material was naive CD4+ T cells from blood. Here the CDR3 reads CASSQAEGGVGQYF. In DNA form, the CDR3 reads TGCGCCAGCAGCCAAGCGGAGGGCGGCGTCGGGCAGTACTTC.